This TCR beta chain was observed in a study of response to subunit inactivated influenza vaccine. Broader study findings: The study's authors posited that every seasonal influenza vaccination enlists few new T cells.

With respect to this clonotype: Its specificity is unknown.

Germline CDR1 SGHAT, CDR2 FQNNGV. Trimming cost V 5 bases and J 2 bases; bases outside gene matches: 7. The CDR3 length is 16 residues. One entry per CDR3 protein, called by TCRdb with MiXCR from the RT-PCR reads. The sample records a few hundred thousand distinct CDR3 sequences, over 20% being singletons. The sample in question was PBMCs from blood, obtained about 20 months after vaccination. The rearrangement joins TRBV11-2 to TRBJ2-3; 10 bases agree with TRBD2. The clonotype was recovered from a man aged 50-75 years who received an inactivated influenza vaccine. The CDR3 region has the DNA TGTGCCAGCAGCGCCCTACTAGCGGGACACACAGATACGCAGTATTTT. This encodes CASSALLAGHTDTQYF.